Below, 8 T cell receptor beta chains from the same sample are listed, as sequenced in a study of memory CD4+ T cells and cytomegalovirus serostatus. Single viable CD3+CD4+CD8-CD45RO+ cells were sorted as the memory CD4+ T cells. Clones were read by immunoSEQ multiplex PCR, and TCRdb kept only the in-frame ones, dropping some. The table shows 58,000 or so clones, with about 80% occurring only once. Sequencing was carried out using memory CD4+ T cells from blood. The receptors shown here come from an adult in good health and CMV-seropositive.

This clone was seen just once. The V gene is TRBV7-2, the J gene TRBJ2-5, with D unclear. The germline V gene encodes CDR1 SGHTA and CDR2 FQGNSA. The CDR3 covers 14 residues. The V and J ends lost 1 base and 2 bases respectively, with 8 bases between them. CDR3 nucleotide sequence: TGTGCCAGCAGCTTAGTAGTCGATCAAGAGACCCAGTACTTC. Its translation is CASSLVVDQETQYF.

This chain links TRBV20-1 with TRBJ1-2; a possible D gene is TRBD1 (6 bases). Trimming stripped 4 bases from V and 3 bases from J, with 6 bases between. Germline CDR1 reads DFQATT; CDR2 reads SNEGSKA (reference sequence). CDR3 length equals 11 residues. The CDR3 DNA follows: TGCAGTGCTAACAGGGACTATGGCTACACCTTC. Translated: CSANRDYGYTF.

The chain couples TRBV5-1 to TRBJ2-1, with 8 bases that match TRBD2. Trimming cost V 3 bases and J 6 bases; bases outside gene matches: 5. CDR3 length equals 14 residues. Germline CDR1 and CDR2: SGHRS and YFSETQ. In nucleotides, the CDR3 is TGCGCCAGCAGCTCGACAGCGGGAGTCAATGAGCAGTTCTTC. Amino acids: CASSSTAGVNEQFF.

CDR3 in amino acids: CASSFFGAYEQYF. In DNA, the CDR3 is TGTGCCAGCAGCTTCTTTGGCGCCTACGAGCAGTACTTC. The chain has TRBV7-2 and TRBJ2-7; no reliable D call. The CDR3 is made up of 13 amino acids. Germline CDR1 reads SGHTA; CDR2 reads FQGNSA. Trimming left V 3 bases short and J 2 bases short, with 8 bases between.

As regards this clone: Other DNA sequences in this specimen translate into the identical CDR3. The rearrangement links TRBV2 to TRBJ2-1, with D hard to call. The CDR3 contains 12 residues. The germline V gene has CDR1 SNHLY and CDR2 FYNNEI. V was cut by 4 bases and J by 7 bases, with 8 bases left in between. The CDR3 DNA is TGTGCCAGCAGTGTGGATCGAAATGAGCAGTTCTTC. Residues: CASSVDRNEQFF.

This sequence joins TRBV5-1 and TRBJ2-2, with D possibly TRBD2 on 5 matching bases. Per the germline V gene, CDR1 is SGHRS and CDR2 is YFSETQ. This CDR3 has 14 residues. V was cut by 6 bases and J by 7 bases, with 16 bases left in between. The CDR3 coding sequence is TGCGCCAGCACCCTCGATCCCGGACTCGGGGAGCTGTTTTTT. Protein sequence: CASTLDPGLGELFF.

The chain uses TRBV6-5 and TRBJ1-3, with 7 nucleotides matching TRBD1. The CDR3 spans 15 residues. Germline CDR1 is MNHEY and CDR2 is SVGAGI. Trimming removed 2 bases from V and 2 bases from J; junction bases left unmatched: 3. The CDR3 DNA reads TGTGCCAGCAGTTACCTCACAGGGGCTGGAAACACCATATATTTT. Its protein is CASSYLTGAGNTIYF.

The genes are TRBV7-8 and TRBJ1-5; unclear D gene. CDR3 size: 16 residues. Germline V gene data show CDR1 as SGHVS and CDR2 as FQNEAQ. With 3 bases removed from V and 4 bases from J, the gap between germline ends came to 16 bases. The CDR3 protein is CASSLGRAGGNQPQHF. Written as DNA, the CDR3 is TGTGCCAGCAGCTTGGGAAGGGCCGGAGGAAATCAGCCCCAGCATTTT.